The rows below give T cell receptor beta chains drawn from one sample of a study of CD8 T cells in ankylosing spondylitis. TCRdb itself ran the 5' RACE reads through MiXCR, one entry per CDR3 protein. Among around 390,000 distinct CDR3 sequences, 20% to 25% were seen once, and the ten largest hold about a sixth. Sequenced sample: blood, either unsorted or a sorted T cell fraction (not recorded which). These TCRs come from a male donor with ankylosing spondylitis. The CDR3 runs from the conserved cysteine through the conserved F or W. A D gene is named only where the DNA matches it firmly. Size is stated for part of the rows, as once, few or many counts, or as a class when the clone is expanded.

V gene: TRBV4-3; clone size: -; J gene: TRBJ1-2; D gene: -; CDR3 DNA: TGCGCCAGCAGCCCCGGGGACCGGGCAGGGGGCTACACCTTC; CDR3 protein: CASSPGDRAGGYTF
V gene: TRBV5-4; clone size: few; J gene: TRBJ2-3; D gene: -; CDR3 DNA: TGTGCCAGCAGCGGGCGTTGGGGCGGCACAGATACGCAGTATTTT; CDR3 protein: CASSGRWGGTDTQYF
V gene: TRBV28; clone size: -; J gene: TRBJ1-2; D gene: -; CDR3 DNA: TGTGCCAGCAGTTTAGGCAGGGTCACCTATGGCTACACCTTC; CDR3 protein: CASSLGRVTYGYTF
V gene: TRBV7-2; clone size: -; J gene: TRBJ1-6; D gene: -; CDR3 DNA: TGTGCCAGCAGCTTAACTTCAGGGTCTAATTCACCCCTCCACTTT; CDR3 protein: CASSLTSGSNSPLHF
V gene: TRBV12-3/TRBV12-4; clone size: -; J gene: TRBJ1-5; D gene: -; CDR3 DNA: TGTGCCAGCAGTTTAGGGGGGTTAGGAATGGGCAATCAGCCCCAGCATTTT; CDR3 protein: CASSLGGLGMGNQPQHF
V gene: TRBV6-2/TRBV6-3; clone size: -; J gene: TRBJ2-1; D gene: -; CDR3 DNA: TGTGCCAGCAGATGGACTGCGGGCGATGAGCAGTTCTTC; CDR3 protein: CASRWTAGDEQFF
V gene: TRBV11-1; clone size: few; J gene: TRBJ1-1; D gene: -; CDR3 DNA: TGTGCCAGCAGCTTAGTATTTTCTATGGTGGGGGCAGGGGATGGAGCTTTCTTT; CDR3 protein: CASSLVFSMVGAGDGAFF
V gene: TRBV9; clone size: few; J gene: TRBJ2-1; D gene: TRBD2; CDR3 DNA: TGTGCCAGCAGCGTATCACTAGCGGGAGACTATGAGCAGTTCTTC; CDR3 protein: CASSVSLAGDYEQFF
V gene: TRBV20-1; clone size: -; J gene: TRBJ1-2; D gene: TRBD1; CDR3 DNA: TGCATCCTGGGGACAGGGGAAGAGGGATCCTATGGCTACACCTTC; CDR3 protein: CILGTGEEGSYGYTF
V gene: TRBV9; clone size: -; J gene: TRBJ2-2; D gene: -; CDR3 DNA: TGTGCCAGCAGCGTAGGCACTGTCCCCACCGGGGAGCTGTTTTTT; CDR3 protein: CASSVGTVPTGELFF
V gene: TRBV12-3/TRBV12-4; clone size: many; J gene: TRBJ1-3; D gene: -; CDR3 DNA: TGTGCCAGCAGTGCCGGTCGGGGCAGGGACACCATATATTTT; CDR3 protein: CASSAGRGRDTIYF
V gene: TRBV20-1; clone size: -; J gene: TRBJ2-2; D gene: -; CDR3 DNA: TGCAGTGCTAGATCTGGGGGGAACACCGGGGAGCTGTTTTTT; CDR3 protein: CSARSGGNTGELFF
V gene: TRBV15; clone size: -; J gene: TRBJ2-1; D gene: TRBD1; CDR3 DNA: TGTGCCACCAGCAGTCACAGGGGTCCAGCGCCCAATGAGCAGTTCTTC; CDR3 protein: CATSSHRGPAPNEQFF
V gene: TRBV12-3/TRBV12-4; clone size: -; J gene: TRBJ1-6; D gene: TRBD1; CDR3 DNA: TGTGCCAGCAGTGAAGGGGGCGGGGACTCACCCCTCCACTTT; CDR3 protein: CASSEGGGDSPLHF
V gene: TRBV14; clone size: -; J gene: TRBJ2-5; D gene: -; CDR3 DNA: TGTGCCAGCAGCCGAAGTGTGGCAGAGACCCAGTACTTC; CDR3 protein: CASSRSVAETQYF
V gene: TRBV18; clone size: many; J gene: TRBJ2-7; D gene: -; CDR3 DNA: TGTGCCAGCTCACCAGGATACACCTCCTACGAGCAGTACTTC; CDR3 protein: CASSPGYTSYEQYF
V gene: TRBV7-7; clone size: few; J gene: TRBJ2-1; D gene: -; CDR3 DNA: TGTGCTAGCAGCCTAGGAATGGGTGGTGAGCAGTTCTTC; CDR3 protein: CASSLGMGGEQFF
V gene: TRBV10-3; clone size: many; J gene: TRBJ2-1; D gene: -; CDR3 DNA: TGTGCCATCAGCGCGGAGCTAGAGGCCTACAATGAGCAGTTCTTC; CDR3 protein: CAISAELEAYNEQFF
V gene: TRBV29-1; clone size: -; J gene: TRBJ1-1; D gene: TRBD1; CDR3 DNA: TGCAGCGGCCAGGGGGGACATGAAGCTTTCTTT; CDR3 protein: CSGQGGHEAFF
V gene: TRBV28; clone size: -; J gene: TRBJ2-1; D gene: -; CDR3 DNA: TGTGCCAGCAGTCCCGGGCCTGGGGATTACAATGAGCAGTTCTTC; CDR3 protein: CASSPGPGDYNEQFF
V gene: TRBV12-3/TRBV12-4; clone size: -; J gene: TRBJ2-7; D gene: TRBD1; CDR3 DNA: TGTGCCAGCAGCTGGGGACAGACAGGTTCCTACGAGCAGTACTTC; CDR3 protein: CASSWGQTGSYEQYF
V gene: TRBV29-1; clone size: -; J gene: TRBJ1-2; D gene: -; CDR3 DNA: TGCAGAGCCGGGGGAGGGGACGGCTACACCTTC; CDR3 protein: CRAGGGDGYTF
V gene: TRBV3-1; clone size: few; J gene: TRBJ2-3; D gene: -; CDR3 DNA: TGTGCCAGCAGCCAGCTTAGCGATATCACAGATACGCAGTATTTT; CDR3 protein: CASSQLSDITDTQYF
V gene: TRBV15; clone size: -; J gene: TRBJ2-2; D gene: -; CDR3 DNA: TGTGCCACCAGCTGGGAGGGGGCCTGGGGGGAGCTGTTTTTT; CDR3 protein: CATSWEGAWGELFF
V gene: TRBV11-3; clone size: few; J gene: TRBJ2-1; D gene: -; CDR3 DNA: TGTGCCAGCAGCCGACGAAGCAATGAGCAGTTCTTC; CDR3 protein: CASSRRSNEQFF
V gene: TRBV5-1; clone size: few; J gene: TRBJ1-4; D gene: -; CDR3 DNA: TGCGCCAGCAGCTTCGGGGGTGTTAATGAAAAACTGTTTTTT; CDR3 protein: CASSFGGVNEKLFF
V gene: TRBV3-1; clone size: -; J gene: TRBJ2-1; D gene: -; CDR3 DNA: TGTGCCAGCAGCCACCCGGGAAGGGCCCAGCATGAGCAGTTCTTC; CDR3 protein: CASSHPGRAQHEQFF
V gene: TRBV28; clone size: -; J gene: TRBJ1-5; D gene: -; CDR3 DNA: TGTGCCAGCAGTTTTTTCCAGGAGCGGCAGCCCCAGCATTTT; CDR3 protein: CASSFFQERQPQHF
V gene: TRBV29-1; clone size: -; J gene: TRBJ1-4; D gene: TRBD1; CDR3 DNA: TGCAGCGTTACGACAGGGTCTACTAATGAAAAACTGTTTTTT; CDR3 protein: CSVTTGSTNEKLFF
V gene: TRBV3-1; clone size: few; J gene: TRBJ2-5; D gene: -; CDR3 DNA: TGTGCCAGCAGCCAAGACGGTCGCAGGGGTGAGACCCAGTACTTC; CDR3 protein: CASSQDGRRGETQYF
V gene: TRBV29-1; clone size: few; J gene: TRBJ1-1; D gene: -; CDR3 DNA: TGCAGCGTTGCGTTTACTGAAGCTTTCTTT; CDR3 protein: CSVAFTEAFF